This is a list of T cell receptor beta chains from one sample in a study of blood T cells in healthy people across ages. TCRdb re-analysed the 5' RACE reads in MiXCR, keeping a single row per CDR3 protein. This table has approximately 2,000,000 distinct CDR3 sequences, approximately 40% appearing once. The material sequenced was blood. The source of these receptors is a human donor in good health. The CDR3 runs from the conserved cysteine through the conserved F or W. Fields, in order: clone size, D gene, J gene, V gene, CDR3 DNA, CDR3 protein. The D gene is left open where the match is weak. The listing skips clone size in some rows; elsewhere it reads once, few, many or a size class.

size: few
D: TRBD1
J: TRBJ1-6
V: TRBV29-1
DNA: TGCAGCGTTGGAGGGGGCGGTTCACCCCTCCACTTT
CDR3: CSVGGGGSPLHF

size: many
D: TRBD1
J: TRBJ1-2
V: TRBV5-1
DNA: TGTGCCAGCAGCCCTCGGACAGGGGACTATGGCTACACCTTC
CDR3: CASSPRTGDYGYTF

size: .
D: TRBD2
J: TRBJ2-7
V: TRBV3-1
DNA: TGTGCCAGCAGCCTAGCGGGGATTCAAGAGACCCAGGACTTC
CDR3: CASSLAGIQETQDF

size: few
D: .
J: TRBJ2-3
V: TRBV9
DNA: TGTGCCAGCAGCGACACAGTTAGCACAGATACGCAGTATTTT
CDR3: CASSDTVSTDTQYF

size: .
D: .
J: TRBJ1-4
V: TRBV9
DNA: TGTGCCGGCAGCGTGTGGCCGGGGGCGGATGAAAAACTGTTTTTT
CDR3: CAGSVWPGADEKLFF

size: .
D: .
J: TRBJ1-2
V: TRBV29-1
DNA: TGCAGCGTTCGAGGCCCGAGTACCTATGGCTACACCTTC
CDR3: CSVRGPSTYGYTF

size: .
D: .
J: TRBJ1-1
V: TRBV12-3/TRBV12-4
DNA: TGTGCCAGCAGTTTAGTGTTTAACACTGAAGCTTTCTTT
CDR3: CASSLVFNTEAFF

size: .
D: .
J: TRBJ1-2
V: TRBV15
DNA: TGTGCCACCAGCAGAGACCCCGGGGGCGCAGCCTATGGCTACACCTTC
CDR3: CATSRDPGGAAYGYTF

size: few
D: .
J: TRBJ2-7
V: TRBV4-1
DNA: TGCGCCAGCAGCCAGCAATTAGGTCCCCGGGGTAACGAGCAGTACTTC
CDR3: CASSQQLGPRGNEQYF

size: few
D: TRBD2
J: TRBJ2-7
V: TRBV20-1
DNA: TGCAGTGCTACCGGGAGGATCTACGAGCAGTACTTC
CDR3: CSATGRIYEQYF

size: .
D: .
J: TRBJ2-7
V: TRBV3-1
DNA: TGTGCCAGCTTCCCAATCGGGTCCAGGGAATCCAACGAGCAGTACTTC
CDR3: CASFPIGSRESNEQYF

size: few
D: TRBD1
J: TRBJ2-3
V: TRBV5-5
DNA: TGTGCCAGCAGCCCGGGACAGGCTTCAGATACGCAGTATTTT
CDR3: CASSPGQASDTQYF

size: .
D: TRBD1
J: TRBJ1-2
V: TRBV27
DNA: TGTGCCAGCAGCAGGACAGGGGTTTACCTCTATGGCTACACCTTC
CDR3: CASSRTGVYLYGYTF

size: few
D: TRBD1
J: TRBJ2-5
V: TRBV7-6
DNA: TGTGCCAGCAGCTACCAGGCAGGGGGCGCGCGTCAAGAGACCCAGTACTTC
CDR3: CASSYQAGGARQETQYF

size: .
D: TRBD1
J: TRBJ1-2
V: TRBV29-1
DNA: TGCAGCGTTGATCGGGACAGGGCTTATGGCTACACCTTC
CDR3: CSVDRDRAYGYTF

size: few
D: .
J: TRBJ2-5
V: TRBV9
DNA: TGTGCCAGCAGCCCATCGATAGCACGGGAGACCCAGTACTTC
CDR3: CASSPSIARETQYF

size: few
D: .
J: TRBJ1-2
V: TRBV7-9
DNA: TGTGCCAGCAGCTTGGTTGCGTCGGGCTATGGCTACACCTTC
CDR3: CASSLVASGYGYTF

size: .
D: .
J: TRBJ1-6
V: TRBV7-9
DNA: TGTGCCAGCAGCCCCCTCCACTGGGGAAATTCACCCCTCCACTTT
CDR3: CASSPLHWGNSPLHF

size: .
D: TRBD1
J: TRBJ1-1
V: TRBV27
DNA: TGTGCCAGCAGTTCCTCAGGGGGAGTGAACACTGAAGCTTTCTTT
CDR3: CASSSSGGVNTEAFF